A selection of T cell receptor beta chains follows, all from one sample in a study of OX40 agonist ivuxolimab in advanced cancers. The table came from immunoSEQ multiplex PCR; TCRdb's copy has only in-frame clones and leaves some out. The sample holds tens of thousands of clones; approximately 82% are singletons and the top ten take 5%. Sequencing was performed on CD4+ or CD8+ T cells sorted from blood, taken in a trial of the OX40 agonist ivuxolimab. These receptor sequences come from an adult with an advanced solid tumor such as melanoma, head and neck, liver or kidney cancer. Both conserved end residues are part of each CDR3. A D gene is named only where the DNA matches it firmly. Some rows mark clone size as missing; the rest say once, few, many or name a class of expanded clone.

>TRBV11-2|.|TRBJ2-5|.
TGTGCCAGCAGCTTATATAGACAAGAGACCCAGTACTTC
CASSLYRQETQYF
>TRBV6-6|.|TRBJ1-4|TRBD1
TGTGCCAGCAGTCCTCTACAGGGGGTTAATGAAAAACTGTTTTTT
CASSPLQGVNEKLFF
>TRBV2|.|TRBJ2-7|.
TGTGCCAGCAGTGAACGGGGCGAGCAGTACTTC
CASSERGEQYF
>TRBV19|.|TRBJ2-1|.
TGTGCCAGTAGTATCTCGGGGACTTTCTACAATGAGCAGTTCTTC
CASSISGTFYNEQFF
>TRBV11-2|.|TRBJ2-5|TRBD1
TGTGCCAGCAGCTTCGGACAGGGGGAGACCCAGTACTTC
CASSFGQGETQYF
>TRBV28|.|TRBJ1-1|TRBD1
TGTGCCAGCAAACCGGGACAGGGTCTGAACACTGAAGCTTTCTTT
CASKPGQGLNTEAFF
>TRBV5-4|.|TRBJ1-5|.
TGTGCCAGCAGCTTGGCCGGGCAGCCCCAGCATTTT
CASSLAGQPQHF
>TRBV7-2|.|TRBJ1-2|TRBD1
TGTGCCAGCAGACGGGACAGGCGGAACTATGGCTACACCTTC
CASRRDRRNYGYTF
>TRBV19|.|TRBJ1-4|.
TGTGCCAGTAGGACTCCAGACGCTATCCTCTTT
CASRTPDAILF
>TRBV4-2|.|TRBJ1-3|.
TGTGCCAGCAGCCAAGAAGGGACCGCTGGAAACACCATATATTTT
CASSQEGTAGNTIYF
>TRBV11-2|.|TRBJ2-5|.
TGTGCCAGCAGCTTAGTACGCTCAACCAGCACCCAGTACTTC
CASSLVRSTSTQYF
>TRBV6-1|.|TRBJ2-7|.
TGTGCCAGCAGTGTAGAGGGGGCCTACGAGCAGTACTTC
CASSVEGAYEQYF
>TRBV4-1|.|TRBJ2-5|.
TGCGCCAGCAGCCAAGCTTCGCCTAGCAAAGAGACCCAGTACTTC
CASSQASPSKETQYF
>TRBV7-2|few|TRBJ1-1|.
TGTGCCAGCAGCTTAGGTCGGGGGGCAAATGAAGCTTTCTTT
CASSLGRGANEAFF
>TRBV20-1|.|TRBJ2-2|.
TGCAGTGCCAGGGGCCCCGGGGAGCTGTTTTTT
CSARGPGELFF
>TRBV5-4|.|TRBJ1-2|.
TGTGCCAGCAGCGATTGGAACGACCCCTATGGCTACACCTTC
CASSDWNDPYGYTF
>TRBV19|few|TRBJ2-3|TRBD2
TGTGCCAGTAGTATAGCCCGTCGGGGGGCAGATACGCAGTATTTT
CASSIARRGADTQYF
>TRBV6-5|once|TRBJ2-5|.
TGTGCCAGCAGTTACTCGGGGGACCCACGGGTGGAGACCCAGTACTTC
CASSYSGDPRVETQYF
>TRBV6-5|.|TRBJ2-3|.
TGTGCCAGCAGTTACGACGGTAGCACAGATACGCAGTATTTT
CASSYDGSTDTQYF
>TRBV5-1|.|TRBJ2-1|.
TGCGCCAGCAAGCTTGCGGATGGGTATGAGCAGTTCTTC
CASKLADGYEQFF
>TRBV7-2|.|TRBJ2-5|TRBD1
TGTGCCAGCAGTCCGGACAGGGGGCGCTGGGAGACCCAGTACTTC
CASSPDRGRWETQYF
>TRBV5-5|.|TRBJ2-7|TRBD1
TGTGCCAGCAGCCCCCGACAGGGGTCCCAATGGGAACTCTACGAGCAGTACTTC
CASSPRQGSQWELYEQYF
>TRBV6-5|.|TRBJ2-7|.
TGTGCCAGCAGTTATGGGGGAACAGCCCCTTCCTACGAGCAGTACTTC
CASSYGGTAPSYEQYF
>TRBV7-8|.|TRBJ2-7|TRBD2
TGTGCCAGCAGCCCCCTTAGCGGGGGGGCCGAGGACGAGCAGTACTTC
CASSPLSGGAEDEQYF
>TRBV2|.|TRBJ2-3|.
TGTGCCAGCAAATCAGACATGGCCACAGATACGCAGTATTTT
CASKSDMATDTQYF
>TRBV2|.|TRBJ2-3|.
TGTGCCAGCAGTGAATGGGGCTGGCGGGGTAGCACAGATACGCAGTATTTT
CASSEWGWRGSTDTQYF
>TRBV5-4|.|TRBJ2-1|.
TGTGCCAGCAGCCCAGGAGGGGACCGCTCCTACAATGAGCAGTTCTTC
CASSPGGDRSYNEQFF
>TRBV7-2|.|TRBJ2-1|.
TGTGCCAGCAGCCCCTCCCGAAGGCGCGGTGAGCAGTTCTTC
CASSPSRRRGEQFF
>TRBV5-3|.|TRBJ2-7|TRBD1
TGTGCCAGAAGCTTGCACCCGGGACAGGGGGGTACCTACGAGCAGTACTTC
CARSLHPGQGGTYEQYF
>TRBV28|.|TRBJ2-3|TRBD2
TGTGCCAGCATTAAGGCGGGAGCCCTTAATACGCAGTATTTT
CASIKAGALNTQYF